Below, one T cell receptor beta chain is given with its context. A single record per CDR3 protein comes from TCRdb applying MiXCR to the 5' RACE reads. Of approximately 290,000 distinct CDR3 sequences listed, roughly 21% are singletons. The data were obtained in a study of T-cell memory formation after mild COVID-19. The CDR3 length is 14 residues. V gave up 2 bases and J gave up 0 bases, with 4 bases separating them. The rearrangement joins TRBV12-3 or TRBV12-4 to TRBJ1-4; D remains unclear. The origin of this receptor is a man aged 18 to 29 who had mild COVID-19 (a few samples of this study predate the infection). Cell type and time point are not known. Material for sequencing was PBMCs or a T cell subset sorted from them (not recorded which). CDR3 residues: CASSLSTTNEKLFF. The CDR3 bases are TGTGCCAGCAGTTTATCCACAACTAATGAAAAACTGTTTTTT.